A selection of T cell receptor beta chains follows, all from one sample in a study of sequential checkpoint blockade in melanoma. Sequencing was performed with immunoSEQ multiplex PCR; in TCRdb, only in-frame clones are kept and a portion is missing. The sample includes about 16,000 clones, roughly 93% seen only once; the top ten take roughly a quarter. Sequenced material: CD8+ T cells sorted from blood (inferred from file names), taken from a patient given nivolumab and ipilimumab in sequence. Receptors originate from a human donor with melanoma. CDR3s include the opening cysteine and the closing phenylalanine or tryptophan. The D gene is left open where the match is weak. Size is omitted from some rows. Given values are once, few, many or a class for expanded clones.

NA | NA | TRBJ2-7 | TRBV9 | TGTGCCAGCAGCGGCGGAGGTGGCCCCCCTTACGAGCAGTACTTC | CASSGGGGPPYEQYF
NA | once | TRBJ1-5 | TRBV28 | TGTGCCAGCAGTTTACTCGGCCAGGTTTCCAATCAGCCCCAGCATTTT | CASSLLGQVSNQPQHF
TRBD2 | once | TRBJ2-7 | TRBV27 | TGTGCCAGCAGTTACAGCGGGACGACCTCTCGCGAGCAGTACTTC | CASSYSGTTSREQYF
NA | few | TRBJ2-7 | TRBV7-8 | TGTGCCAGCTACACCCCAGGGGAGGGACCCTACGAGCAGTACTTC | CASYTPGEGPYEQYF
NA | NA | TRBJ1-2 | TRBV29-1 | TGCAGCGTTGAACGCTCGGGTTCCTATGGCTACACCTTC | CSVERSGSYGYTF
NA | NA | TRBJ1-6 | TRBV19 | TGTGCCAGTACTGTCGGGGGAGCTTCACCCCTCCACTTT | CASTVGGASPLHF
NA | NA | TRBJ2-2 | TRBV5-6 | TGTGCCAGCAGCTTACGATTCAGGGGAGGGGCCGGGGAGCTGTTTTTT | CASSLRFRGGAGELFF
TRBD1 | NA | TRBJ1-1 | TRBV4-1 | TGCGCCAGCAGCCACTTCGGACAGGGGGGAACTGAAGCTTTCTTT | CASSHFGQGGTEAFF
NA | NA | TRBJ2-7 | TRBV7-8 | TGTGCCAGCAGCTTAGCTGGCCGTAACTACGAGCAGTACTTC | CASSLAGRNYEQYF
NA | NA | TRBJ1-1 | TRBV15 | TGTGCCACCAGCGAGGACACCATGAACACTGAAGCTTTCTTT | CATSEDTMNTEAFF
NA | once | TRBJ2-7 | TRBV9 | TGTGCCAGCAGCGTAGCGCCTCTTAGAGCGGAAGGCCGTTACGAGCAGTACTTC | CASSVAPLRAEGRYEQYF
NA | NA | TRBJ2-7 | TRBV27 | TGTGCCAGCAGTGCCGGAACAGGCATATCCTACGAGCAGTACTTC | CASSAGTGISYEQYF